This TCR beta chain originates from a study of blood T cell repertoires in COVID-19. About the research overall: From T cells, B-cell-depleted T cells, or PBMCs came the material, which was cDNA or gDNA.

Sequencing used immunoSEQ multiplex PCR; TCRdb keeps in-frame clones, though not all of them. The data contain fewer than 250,000 clones, 80% to 90% of them singletons. A single count supports this clone. CDR3 length equals 16 residues. This TCR derives from a woman aged 45-65 years with acute or convalescent COVID-19. The gene calls are TRBV21-1 and TRBJ2-5; TRBD2, the table's D call, lacks a check against the DNA. TRBV21-1 is given as a pseudogene. What was sequenced was peripheral blood. Here the CDR3 DNA reads TGTGCCAGCAGCCCCGGACTAGCGGGAGCGGGAAAGACCCAGTACTTC. As protein: CASSPGLAGAGKTQYF.